This T cell receptor beta chain is from a study of blood T cells in healthy people across ages. This clonotype was detected only a few times. The second PCR ran about 6 to 11 cycles with a sample-barcoded 5' primer and J-beta primers. Each CDR3 protein is one row after TCRdb ran MiXCR on the 5' RACE reads. The repertoire holds 1.5 million to 2 million distinct CDR3 sequences, with 40% to 55% as singletons. CDR3 length equals 13 residues. CDR1 and CDR2 from the germline V gene are SQVTM and ANQGSEA. The V gene lost 4 bases and the J gene lost 9 bases, with 16 bases spanning the gap. What was sequenced was blood. This receptor was obtained from a middle-aged woman in good health. The chain combines TRBV29-1 with TRBJ2-1, with D perhaps matching TRBD2 (5 bases). For the CDR3, the DNA is TGCAGCGTTGTTCTCTTGCCTGGAGGTGAGCAGTTCTTC. It encodes CSVVLLPGGEQFF.